Shown below are 25 T cell receptor beta chains from a single sample sequenced in a study of blood T cell repertoires in COVID-19. Repertoires were generated with immunoSEQ multiplex PCR, while TCRdb's copy carries only in-frame clones and drops some. The profile shows some 240,000 clones, roughly four fifths of them singletons. Sequencing used peripheral blood. The receptors shown here come from a woman aged 70 to 79 with COVID-19, enrolled during active disease.

The chain combines TRBV28 with TRBJ1-2, with TRBD1 matching 8 bases. Trimming at V came to 5 bases and at J to 6 bases, leaving 8 bases not matched to a gene. The CDR3 has 14 amino acids. Germline V gene sequence: CDR1 MDHEN, CDR2 SYDVKM. Written as DNA, the CDR3 is TGTGCCAGCAGTGGAATCGGACAGGGTGATGGCTACACCTTC. Amino acid sequence: CASSGIGQGDGYTF.

The chain links TRBV4-2 to TRBJ2-1; 8 bases are a match to TRBD2. The CDR3 is 15 residues long. CDR1 and CDR2 (germline): LGHNA, YNFKEQ. Trimming at V came to 6 bases and at J to 3 bases, leaving 7 bases not matched to a gene. The CDR3 nucleotides read TGTGCCAGCAGTCTAGTGCTAGCGGGCTACAATGAGCAGTTCTTC. Encoded protein: CASSLVLAGYNEQFF.

This CDR3 reads CASSLEGARNTEAFF. CDR3 sequence (DNA): TGTGCCAGCAGCTTAGAGGGGGCGCGGAACACTGAAGCTTTCTTT. The chain is built from TRBV11-2 and TRBJ1-1; weak D call: TRBD1 (6 bases). Germline V gene data show CDR1 as SGHAT and CDR2 as FQNNGV. The CDR3 contains 15 residues. Trimming pared 0 bases from V and 1 base from J, leaving 9 bases between.

V usage is TRBV5-1 and J usage is TRBJ1-6, with 8 bases that match TRBD1. With 3 bases clipped from V and 5 bases from J, the junction kept 4 bases outside the gene matches. The CDR3 has 15 residues. Germline V lookup: CDR1 SGHRS, CDR2 YFSETQ. CDR3 bases: TGCGCCAGCAGCTCCTCAGGGGGCCATAATTCACCCCTCCACTTT. Encoded protein: CASSSSGGHNSPLHF.

V gene TRBV5-4 combines with J gene TRBJ1-6, with D maybe TRBD1 (5 bases). The V end was cut by 1 base, the J end by 6 bases, with 11 bases between. The CDR3 runs to 15 residues. Germline loops: CDR1 SGHNT, CDR2 YYREEE (reference sequence). The CDR3 DNA reads TGTGCCAGCAGCTTGCCCTCGGGGGGTAATTCACCCCTCCACTTT. Its protein product is CASSLPSGGNSPLHF.

About this clone: Other DNA sequences in this specimen translate into the identical CDR3. J is TRBJ2-1 and V is TRBV11-2, with 8 bases that match TRBD2. J was trimmed by 4 bases and V by 1 base; bases with no gene match: 0. This CDR3 comprises 14 residues. Germline lookup yields CDR1 SGHAT and CDR2 FQNNGV. The CDR3 region has the DNA TGTGCCAGCAGCTTAGTAGCGGGGTACAATGAGCAGTTCTTC. It codes for CASSLVAGYNEQFF.

J is TRBJ2-1 and V is TRBV7-2; 9 bases match TRBD2. CDR3 length equals 15 residues. V was pared by 4 bases and J by 1 base, with 2 bases of the junction left unmatched. The germline CDR1 and CDR2 sequences are SGHTA and FQGNSA. CDR3 sequence (DNA): TGTGCCAGCAGCTCACTAGCGGGTTCCTACAATGAGCAGTTCTTC. Amino acids: CASSSLAGSYNEQFF.

The chain carries TRBV18 and TRBJ2-7, with 8 positions matching TRBD2. Germline CDR1 is KGHSH and CDR2 is LQKENI. Unmatched junction bases numbered 8, after V lost 3 bases and J lost 7 bases. The CDR3 totals 14 residues. The chain's CDR3 is CASSPQSGSREQYF. CDR3 coding DNA: TGTGCCAGCTCACCCCAAAGCGGGAGTCGAGAGCAGTACTTC.

The chain links TRBV18 to TRBJ2-3, with 9 bases identical to TRBD2. V dropped 5 bases and J dropped 0; count of bases not matched to a gene: 9. CDR1 KGHSH and CDR2 LQKENI come from the germline V gene. This CDR3 contains 17 residues. CDR3 in amino acids: CASSGKTSGFSTDTQYF. CDR3 coding DNA: TGTGCCAGCTCAGGAAAGACTAGCGGATTTAGCACAGATACGCAGTATTTT.

The chain employs TRBV10-3 and TRBJ1-2, with a tentative D call TRBD1 (6 bases). V lost 6 bases, J lost 8 bases, and 16 bases lay in between. The CDR3 has 13 amino acids. CDR1 is ENHRY, CDR2 SYGVKD, per germline. The CDR3: CAIRIDRGGGYTF. The CDR3, as DNA: TGTGCCATCAGGATAGACAGAGGGGGAGGCTACACCTTC.

This clone has only one observation. The chain uses TRBV7-2 and TRBJ2-5; D might be TRBD1 (5 bases). This CDR3 is 13 amino acids long. The ends were cut back, 3 bases at V and 2 bases at J, with 7 bases in the middle. Germline CDR1 is SGHTA and CDR2 is FQGNSA. CDR3 nucleotides: TGTGCCAGCAGCTTCCGGACACAAGAGACCCAGTACTTC. It specifies CASSFRTQETQYF.

V is TRBV2 and J is TRBJ1-2; D not certain. The CDR3 is made up of 13 amino acids. From germline, CDR1 is SNHLY and CDR2 FYNNEI. Trimming cost V 3 bases and J 3 bases, with 8 bases left between them. CDR3 DNA: TGTGCCAGCAGTGACGGCAGCGACTATGGCTACACCTTC. Its translation is CASSDGSDYGYTF.

The chain joins TRBV19 to TRBJ1-5; tentatively, D is TRBD1 (5 bases). Trimming left V 7 bases short and J 6 bases short, with 19 bases between. The CDR3 sequence is 15 residues long. CDR1 and CDR2 from the germline V gene are LNHDA and SQIVND (reference sequence). Here the CDR3 DNA reads TGTGCCAGTACCAATGTCGGGGGTTTCGGTCAGCCCCAGCATTTT. Its translation is CASTNVGGFGQPQHF. The full variable domain, completed using reference TRBV19 and TRBJ1-5, is DGGITQSPKYLFRKEGQNVTLSCEQNLNHDAMYWYRQDPGQGLRLIYYSQIVNDFQKGDIAEGYSVSREKKESFPLTVTSAQKNPTAFYLCASTNVGGFGQPQHFGDGTRLSIL.

The V gene is TRBV24-1, the J gene TRBJ1-1, with TRBD1 matching over 9 bases. The ends lost 4 bases at V and 5 bases at J; junction bases unmatched: 4. The CDR3 loop spans 14 amino acids. Germline V gene sequence: CDR1 KGHDR, CDR2 SFDVKD. The CDR3 region has the DNA TGTGCCACCAGTGAGGGACAGGGCAAAACTGAAGCTTTCTTT. It codes for CATSEGQGKTEAFF.

The chain links TRBV28 to TRBJ2-7; 8 bases agree with TRBD2. In germline, CDR1 is MDHEN, CDR2 SYDVKM. Germline trimming cut 6 bases from V and 5 bases from J; bases unmatched to any gene: 9. This CDR3 contains 14 residues. The CDR3 protein is CASRISGNRNEQYF. CDR3 bases: TGTGCCAGCAGGATTAGCGGGAATCGGAACGAGCAGTACTTC. The whole variable domain, remainder taken from reference TRBV28 and TRBJ2-7, is DVKVTQSSRYLVKRTGEKVFLECVQDMDHENMFWYRQDPGLGLRLIYFSYDVKMKEKGDIPEGYSVSREKKERFSLILESASTNQTSMYLCASRISGNRNEQYFGPGTRLTVT.

The gene calls are TRBV4-2 and TRBJ2-2; 10 positions match TRBD2. The V gene end was trimmed by 3 bases and the J gene end by 0 bases; junction bases not matched to a gene: 7. CDR3 length: 18 amino acids. Germline V lookup: CDR1 LGHNA, CDR2 YNFKEQ. The CDR3 protein is CASSHVASGSSNTGELFF. The CDR3 coding sequence is TGTGCCAGCAGCCATGTGGCTAGCGGGAGTTCGAACACCGGGGAGCTGTTTTTT.

This clone was recorded once. The chain carries TRBV30 and TRBJ1-2, with D tentatively TRBD1 (6 bases). V dropped 4 bases and J dropped 3 bases, with 9 bases sitting between them. CDR3 length: 12 amino acids. Germline lookup yields CDR1 GTSNPN and CDR2 SVGIG (reference sequence). CDR3 sequence reads: CAWTGDYYGYTF. CDR3 sequence (DNA): TGTGCCTGGACAGGGGATTACTATGGCTACACCTTC.

V is TRBV10-1 and J is TRBJ2-4, with 9 bases aligning to TRBD1. The V gene's germline CDR1 is WNHNN and CDR2 SYGVQD (reference sequence). With V trimmed by 1 base and J by 0 bases, 13 bases remained unmatched. The CDR3 is made up of 20 amino acids. The CDR3 here is CASSELGGQGTMQAKNIQYF. CDR3 sequence (DNA): TGCGCCAGCAGTGAGTTGGGGGGACAGGGTACTATGCAAGCCAAAAACATTCAGTACTTC.

This sequence joins TRBV10-3 and TRBJ2-1; 10 bases are shared with TRBD1. Germline-derived CDR1 and CDR2 are ENHRY and SYGVKD. The CDR3 is 14 residues long. J lost 4 bases, V lost 5 bases, and 2 bases had no gene match. CDR3 in DNA: TGTGCCATCAGTCCGGGACAGGGGTACAATGAGCAGTTCTTC. Its protein is CAISPGQGYNEQFF.

The chain joins TRBV18 to TRBJ2-7; 8 bases map to TRBD1. Trimming removed 6 bases from V and 2 bases from J; junction bases left unmatched: 12. The germline CDR1 and CDR2 sequences are KGHSH and LQKENI. The CDR3 runs 16 residues. The CDR3 here is CASSESQGASAYEQYF. CDR3 bases: TGTGCCAGCTCTGAAAGTCAGGGGGCCTCCGCCTACGAGCAGTACTTC.

The CDR3 loop is CASSLAGGRRDSPLHF. The CDR3 bases are TGTGCCAGCAGTTTAGCCGGGGGAAGGAGAGATTCACCCCTCCACTTT. This sequence joins TRBV28 and TRBJ1-6, with D possibly being TRBD1 (5 bases). The germline gives CDR1 MDHEN, CDR2 SYDVKM. V was shortened by 2 bases and J by 8 bases, with 16 bases between the two germline ends. CDR3 size: 16 residues.

This clone has only one observation. The V gene is TRBV28, the J gene TRBJ1-5; tentative D call: TRBD1 (5 bases). The CDR3 runs 14 residues. Trimming removed 3 bases at V and 7 bases at J, with 13 bases between. From germline, CDR1 is MDHEN and CDR2 SYDVKM. The CDR3 DNA follows: TGTGCCAGCAGTTTCGGGGGTTTCTGGCAGCCCCAGCATTTT. It encodes CASSFGGFWQPQHF.

The genes are TRBV24-1 and TRBJ2-1; tentatively, D is TRBD2 (5 bases). CDR3 size: 11 residues. With 7 bases removed from V and 7 bases from J, the gap between germline ends came to 7 bases. Germline assignment: CDR1 KGHDR and CDR2 SFDVKD. CDR3 in DNA: TGTGCCACCAGACGGAGGAATGAGCAGTTCTTC. Encoded protein: CATRRRNEQFF.

V is TRBV5-4 and J is TRBJ1-3; 11 nucleotides align to TRBD1. This CDR3 is built from 15 residues. Germline values: CDR1 SGHNT, CDR2 YYREEE (reference sequence). V lost 4 bases and J lost 7; bases outside the gene matches: 7. CDR3 loop: CASSPAGQGGNTIYF. CDR3 nucleotides: TGTGCCAGCAGCCCTGCGGGACAGGGGGGGAACACCATATATTTT.

There are a few counts of this clone. This rearrangement joins TRBV28 to TRBJ1-1; D is undetermined. This CDR3 is 12 amino acids long. Trimming cost V 8 bases and J 3 bases, with 10 bases left between them. The germline V gene has CDR1 MDHEN and CDR2 SYDVKM. Here the CDR3 reads CASEGSYTEAFF. CDR3 nucleotide sequence: TGTGCCAGCGAGGGCTCATACACTGAAGCTTTCTTT.